This TCR beta chain appears in the sequencing data of a study of blood T cell repertoires in COVID-19. As for the study in general: Acute and convalescent COVID-19 specimens originated in the United States, Italy and Spain. T cells, B-cell-depleted T cells, or PBMCs provided the cDNA or gDNA that served as material.

This clone occurred a few times. Germline values: CDR1 MNHEY, CDR2 SMNVEV (reference sequence). CDR3 length: 20 amino acids. Germline trimming cut 4 bases from V and 1 base from J; bases unmatched to any gene: 19. In the authors' workflow: The authors estimated nucleated cell counts from reference gene primer amplification. Generated by immunoSEQ multiplex PCR, the TCRdb table keeps only in-frame clones and is missing some. The DNA gave D and trimming, while V, J and clone size come from that table. The sample lists roughly 380,000 clones; 85% were seen once. The TCR was taken from a woman aged 18-35 years with acute or convalescent COVID-19. V is TRBV27 and J is TRBJ2-1; TRBD2 agrees at 7 bases. Sequencing was carried out using peripheral blood. CDR3 DNA sequence: TGTGCCAGCAGTTCACCTTCTCTAGTCGGGACGGGAGGATCCTACAATGAGCAGTTCTTC. This encodes CASSSPSLVGTGGSYNEQFF.